The T cell receptor beta chain under discussion was sequenced for a study of blood T cell repertoires in COVID-19. Study background: Sample material is recorded as cDNA or gDNA derived from T cells, B-cell-depleted T cells, or PBMCs.

Profiled with immunoSEQ multiplex PCR; TCRdb holds only in-frame clones, not every one. This sample has some 260,000 clones; around 82% occur once, and the top ten carry 4.5% to 6%. The CDR3 runs to 15 residues. With 3 bases clipped from V and 0 bases from J, the junction kept 2 bases outside the gene matches. Per germline, CDR1 SGHRS and CDR2 YFSETQ. This chain links TRBV5-1 with TRBJ1-4; 7 bases are shared with TRBD1. The specimen sequenced was peripheral blood. The clonotype comes from a woman of 80 years or more with active or convalescent COVID-19. CDR3 bases: TGCGCCAGCAGCTCTGACAGGGCAACTAATGAAAAACTGTTTTTT. Protein sequence: CASSSDRATNEKLFF.